This T cell receptor beta chain originates from a study of Ad26.COV2.S vaccination and SARS-CoV-2 variants. Study background: The donor was enrolled in the Ad26.COV2.S arm of the COV1001 trial. Ad26.COV2.S, an intramuscular injection, was given once or twice 56 days apart.

Documented treatment: about 20 received Ad26.COV2.S at low or high dose, single or two shots; 5 received placebo; per-sample allocation not given. Sample collection was performed on day 63 after the first vaccine or placebo injection. Profiled with immunoSEQ multiplex PCR; TCRdb holds only in-frame clones, not every one. The table shows hundreds of thousands of clones, with 89% occurring only once. V dropped 4 bases and J dropped 4; count of bases not matched to a gene: 10. Per germline, CDR1 SGHDN and CDR2 FVKESK. The CDR3 runs to 15 residues. The chain links TRBV14 to TRBJ2-7, with 7 bases matching TRBD1. The source was peripheral blood, collected in a trial of Ad26.COV2.S vaccine versus placebo. The TCR originated in a person between 18 and 60 years old who received the Ad26.COV2.S COVID-19 vaccine or a placebo. Here the CDR3 reads CASSRETGTAYEQYF. The CDR3 DNA follows: TGTGCCAGCAGCCGAGAGACAGGGACGGCTTACGAGCAGTACTTC.